The 5 T cell receptor beta chains given below trace back to one sample, sequenced in a study of blood T cells in healthy people across ages. Next came a second PCR, run for about 6 to 12 cycles, which used a sample-barcoded 5' primer along with a J-beta primer mix. MiXCR, applied by TCRdb to the 5' RACE reads, yields one record per CDR3 protein. The table shows 590,000 or so distinct CDR3 sequences, with under 30% occurring only once. The specimen was blood. These receptors were taken from a woman aged 80 or older in good health.

As DNA, the CDR3 is TGCAGTGCTAGTGGCTGGGGCGATCACAAGGGGACCGGGGAGCTGTTTTTT. Its translation: CSASGWGDHKGTGELFF. The gene calls are TRBV20-1 and TRBJ2-2, with D tentatively TRBD1 (5 bases). The ends were cut back, 3 bases at V and 5 bases at J, with 22 bases in the middle. The CDR3 spans 17 residues. CDR1 DFQATT and CDR2 SNEGSKA come from the germline V gene (reference sequence).

The J gene is TRBJ1-1, the V gene TRBV6-5; no clear D gene. The germline V gene has CDR1 MNHEY and CDR2 SVGAGI. Trimming pared 5 bases from V and 2 bases from J, leaving 12 bases between. The CDR3 runs 14 residues. CDR3 nucleotide sequence: TGTGCCAGCAGTCCGGACTTCCTTAACACTGAAGCTTTCTTT. Its protein product is CASSPDFLNTEAFF.

This clonotype was found once. The rearrangement uses TRBV5-5 and TRBJ1-1; tentatively, D is TRBD1 (5 bases). This CDR3 region has 15 residues. Germline lookup yields CDR1 SGHKS and CDR2 YYEKEE (reference sequence). The V and J ends lost 4 bases and 1 base respectively, with 14 bases between them. The CDR3 DNA reads TGTGCCAGCAGCCCGGGGGGACTTACGAACACTGAAGCTTTCTTT. Protein: CASSPGGLTNTEAFF. Full variable domain (outside the CDR3, taken from reference TRBV5-5 and TRBJ1-1): DAGVTQSPTHLIKTRGQQVTLRCSPISGHKSVSWYQQVLGQGPQFIFQYYEKEERGRGNFPDRFSARQFPNYSSELNVNALLLGDSALYLCASSPGGLTNTEAFFGQGTRLTVV.

A word on this clonotype: Being one base from a much bigger clone, this may be a read error. The genes are TRBV7-9 and TRBJ2-6; 7 bases fit TRBD1. The length of the CDR3 is 17 residues. Germline V gene lookup returns CDR1 SEHNR and CDR2 FQNEAQ (reference sequence). For the CDR3, the DNA is TGTGCCAGCAGCTCGGAGGTAGGGGGCACTGGGGCCAACGCCCTGACTTTC. Translation: CASSSEVGGTGANALTF.

V gene TRBV18 combines with J gene TRBJ2-1; TRBD2 agrees at 10 bases. Germline assignment: CDR1 KGHSH and CDR2 LQKENI. With 1 base clipped from V and 6 bases from J, the junction kept 6 bases outside the gene matches. The CDR3 contains 16 residues. The CDR3 here is CASSPQGLARGNEQFF. CDR3 coding DNA: TGTGCCAGCTCACCACAGGGACTAGCGAGAGGCAATGAGCAGTTCTTC.